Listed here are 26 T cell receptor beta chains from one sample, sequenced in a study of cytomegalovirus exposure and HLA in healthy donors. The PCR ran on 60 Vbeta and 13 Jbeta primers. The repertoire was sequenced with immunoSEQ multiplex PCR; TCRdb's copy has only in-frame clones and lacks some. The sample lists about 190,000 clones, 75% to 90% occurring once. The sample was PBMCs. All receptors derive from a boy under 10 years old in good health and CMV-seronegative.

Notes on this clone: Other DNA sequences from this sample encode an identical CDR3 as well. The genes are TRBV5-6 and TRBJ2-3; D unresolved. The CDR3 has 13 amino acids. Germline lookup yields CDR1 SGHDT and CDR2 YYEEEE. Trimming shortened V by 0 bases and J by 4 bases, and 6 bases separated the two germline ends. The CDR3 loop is CASSLGRADTQYF. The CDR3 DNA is TGTGCCAGCAGCTTGGGTCGAGCAGATACGCAGTATTTT.

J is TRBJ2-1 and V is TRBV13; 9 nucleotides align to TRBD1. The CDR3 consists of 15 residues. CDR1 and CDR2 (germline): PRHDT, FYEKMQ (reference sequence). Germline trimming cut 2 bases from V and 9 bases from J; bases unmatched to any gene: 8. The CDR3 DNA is TGTGCCAGCAGCTTATATGGGACAGGGAGACTTGAGCAGTTCTTC. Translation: CASSLYGTGRLEQFF.

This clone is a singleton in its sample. The CDR3 loop reads CASSLKSGNSEQYF. Here the CDR3 DNA reads TGTGCCAGCAGCTTGAAAAGCGGGAATAGCGAGCAGTACTTC. This chain joins TRBV7-8 and TRBJ2-7; 7 nucleotides line up with TRBD2. Germline trimming cut 3 bases from V and 6 bases from J; bases unmatched to any gene: 8. The CDR3 has 14 residues. From germline, CDR1 is SGHVS and CDR2 FQNEAQ.

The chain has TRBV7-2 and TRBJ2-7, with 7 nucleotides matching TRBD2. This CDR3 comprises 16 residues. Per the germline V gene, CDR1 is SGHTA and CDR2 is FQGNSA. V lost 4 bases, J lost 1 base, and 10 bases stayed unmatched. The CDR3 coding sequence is TGTGCCAGCAGCTGGGGGGGGACGCTCGGGTCCTACGAGCAGTACTTC. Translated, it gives CASSWGGTLGSYEQYF.

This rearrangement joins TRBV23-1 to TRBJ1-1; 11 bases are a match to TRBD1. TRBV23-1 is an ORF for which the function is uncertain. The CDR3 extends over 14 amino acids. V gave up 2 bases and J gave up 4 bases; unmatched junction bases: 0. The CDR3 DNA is TGCGCCAGCAGTCAAGGGACAGGGGGCACTGAAGCTTTCTTT. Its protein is CASSQGTGGTEAFF.

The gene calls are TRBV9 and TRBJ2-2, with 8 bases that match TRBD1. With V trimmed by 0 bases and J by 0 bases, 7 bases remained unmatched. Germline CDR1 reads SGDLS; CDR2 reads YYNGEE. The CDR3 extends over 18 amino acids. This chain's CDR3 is CASSVVAGGISNTGELFF. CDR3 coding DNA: TGTGCCAGCAGCGTAGTGGCAGGGGGCATTTCGAACACCGGGGAGCTGTTTTTT.

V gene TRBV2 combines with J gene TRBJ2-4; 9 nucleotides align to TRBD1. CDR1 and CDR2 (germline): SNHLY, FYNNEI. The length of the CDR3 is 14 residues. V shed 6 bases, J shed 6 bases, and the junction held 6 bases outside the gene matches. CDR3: CASRLPTGGNIQYF. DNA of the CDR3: TGTGCCAGCAGACTACCGACAGGGGGAAACATTCAGTACTTC.

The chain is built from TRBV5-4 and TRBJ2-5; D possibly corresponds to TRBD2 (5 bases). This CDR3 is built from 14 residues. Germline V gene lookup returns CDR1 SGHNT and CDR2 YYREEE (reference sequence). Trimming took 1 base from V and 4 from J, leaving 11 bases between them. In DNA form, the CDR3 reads TGTGCCAGCAGCTTGTGGCTAGCTGGAGAGACCCAGTACTTC. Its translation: CASSLWLAGETQYF.

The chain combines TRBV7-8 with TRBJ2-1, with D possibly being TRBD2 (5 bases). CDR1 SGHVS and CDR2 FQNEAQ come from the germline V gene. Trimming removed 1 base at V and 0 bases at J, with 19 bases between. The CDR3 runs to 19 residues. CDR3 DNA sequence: TGTGCCAGCAGCTTAGGGTCGACCTTACCTACTAGCTCCTACAATGAGCAGTTCTTC. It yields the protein CASSLGSTLPTSSYNEQFF. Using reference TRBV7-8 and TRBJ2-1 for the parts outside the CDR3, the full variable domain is GAGVSQSPRYKVAKRGQDVALRCDPISGHVSLFWYQQALGQGPEFLTYFQNEAQLDKSGLPSDRFFAERPEGSVSTLKIQRTQQEDSAVYLCASSLGSTLPTSSYNEQFFGPGTRLTVL.

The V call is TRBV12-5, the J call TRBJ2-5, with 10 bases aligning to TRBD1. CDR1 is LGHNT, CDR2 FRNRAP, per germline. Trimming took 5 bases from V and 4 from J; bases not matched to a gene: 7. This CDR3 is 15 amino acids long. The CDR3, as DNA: TGTGCTAGTGGTGGGACAGGGGTTGGGGCAGAGACCCAGTACTTC. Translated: CASGGTGVGAETQYF.

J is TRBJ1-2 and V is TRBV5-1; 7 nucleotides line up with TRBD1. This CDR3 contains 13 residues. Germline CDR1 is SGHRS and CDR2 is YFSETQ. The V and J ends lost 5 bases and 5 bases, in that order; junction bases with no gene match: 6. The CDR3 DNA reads TGCGCCAGCAGTTGGGACAGAACTTATGGCTACACCTTC. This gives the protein CASSWDRTYGYTF.

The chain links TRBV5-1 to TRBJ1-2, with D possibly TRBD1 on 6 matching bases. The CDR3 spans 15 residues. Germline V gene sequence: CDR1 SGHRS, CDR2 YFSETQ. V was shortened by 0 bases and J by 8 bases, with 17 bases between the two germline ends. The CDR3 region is CASSLGDTGLRGYTF. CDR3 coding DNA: TGCGCCAGCAGCTTGGGAGATACAGGGTTGCGAGGCTACACCTTC.

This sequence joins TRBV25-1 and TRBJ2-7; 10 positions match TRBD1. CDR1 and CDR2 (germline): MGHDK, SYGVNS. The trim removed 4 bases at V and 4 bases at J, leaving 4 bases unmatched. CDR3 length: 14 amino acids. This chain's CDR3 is CASSGTGGWYEQYF. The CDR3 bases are TGTGCCAGCAGTGGGACAGGGGGATGGTACGAGCAGTACTTC.

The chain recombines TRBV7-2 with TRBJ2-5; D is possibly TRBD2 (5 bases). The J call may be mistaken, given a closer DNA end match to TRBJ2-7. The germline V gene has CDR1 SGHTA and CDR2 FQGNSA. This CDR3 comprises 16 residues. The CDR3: CASSLARASPDYEQYF. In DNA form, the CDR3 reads TGTGCCAGCAGCTTAGCGAGGGCTAGTCCCGACTACGAGCAGTACTTC.

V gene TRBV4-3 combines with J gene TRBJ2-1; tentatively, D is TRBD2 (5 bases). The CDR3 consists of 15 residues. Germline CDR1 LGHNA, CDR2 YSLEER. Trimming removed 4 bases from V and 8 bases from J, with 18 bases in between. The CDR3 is CASSPSGSRLDEQFF. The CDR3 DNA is TGCGCCAGCAGCCCAAGCGGATCCCGATTGGATGAGCAGTTCTTC.

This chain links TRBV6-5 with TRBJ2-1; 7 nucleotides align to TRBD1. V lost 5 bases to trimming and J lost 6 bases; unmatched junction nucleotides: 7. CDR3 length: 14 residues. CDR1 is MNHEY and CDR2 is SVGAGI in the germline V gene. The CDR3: CASSLSGQLNEQFF. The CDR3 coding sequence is TGTGCCAGCAGTCTTTCGGGACAGCTCAATGAGCAGTTCTTC.

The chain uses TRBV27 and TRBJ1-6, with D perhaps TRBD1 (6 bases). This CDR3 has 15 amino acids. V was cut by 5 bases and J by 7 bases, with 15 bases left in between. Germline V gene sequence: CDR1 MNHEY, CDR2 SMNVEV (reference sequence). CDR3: CASSTHREGNSPLHF. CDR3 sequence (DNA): TGTGCCAGCAGTACGCACAGGGAGGGAAATTCACCCCTCCACTTT.

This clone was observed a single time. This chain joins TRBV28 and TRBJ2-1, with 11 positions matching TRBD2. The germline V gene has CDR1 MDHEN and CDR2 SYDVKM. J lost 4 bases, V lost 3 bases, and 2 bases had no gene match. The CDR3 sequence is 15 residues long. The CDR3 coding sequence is TGTGCCAGCAGTTTGACTAGCGGGGATTACAATGAGCAGTTCTTC. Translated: CASSLTSGDYNEQFF.

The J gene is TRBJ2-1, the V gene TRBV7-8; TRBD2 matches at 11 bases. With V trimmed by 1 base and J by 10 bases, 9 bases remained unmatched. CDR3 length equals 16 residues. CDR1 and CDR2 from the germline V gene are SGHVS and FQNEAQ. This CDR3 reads CASSLGPLAGGAEQFF. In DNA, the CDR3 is TGTGCCAGCAGCTTAGGGCCCCTAGCGGGGGGCGCCGAGCAGTTCTTC. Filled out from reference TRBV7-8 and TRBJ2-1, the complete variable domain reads GAGVSQSPRYKVAKRGQDVALRCDPISGHVSLFWYQQALGQGPEFLTYFQNEAQLDKSGLPSDRFFAERPEGSVSTLKIQRTQQEDSAVYLCASSLGPLAGGAEQFFGPGTRLTVL.

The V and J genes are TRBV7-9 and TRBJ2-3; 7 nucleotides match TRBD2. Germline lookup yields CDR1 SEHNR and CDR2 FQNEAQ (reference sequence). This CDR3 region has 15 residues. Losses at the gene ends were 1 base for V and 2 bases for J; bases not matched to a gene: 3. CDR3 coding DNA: TGTGCCAGCAGCTTAGGGGGAGGGAACACAGATACGCAGTATTTT. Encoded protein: CASSLGGGNTDTQYF.

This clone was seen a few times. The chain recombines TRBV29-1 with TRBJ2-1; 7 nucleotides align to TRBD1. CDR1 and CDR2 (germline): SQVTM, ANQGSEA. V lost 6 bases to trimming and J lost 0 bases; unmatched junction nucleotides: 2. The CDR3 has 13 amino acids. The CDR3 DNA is TGCAGCGTGGGGGACAGCTCCTACAATGAGCAGTTCTTC. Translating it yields CSVGDSSYNEQFF.

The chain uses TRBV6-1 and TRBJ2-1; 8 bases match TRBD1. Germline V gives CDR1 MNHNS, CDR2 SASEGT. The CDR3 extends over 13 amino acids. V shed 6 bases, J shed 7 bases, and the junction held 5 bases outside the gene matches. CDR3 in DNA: TGTGCCAGCAGGCAGGGGGCATCAAATGAGCAGTTCTTC. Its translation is CASRQGASNEQFF.

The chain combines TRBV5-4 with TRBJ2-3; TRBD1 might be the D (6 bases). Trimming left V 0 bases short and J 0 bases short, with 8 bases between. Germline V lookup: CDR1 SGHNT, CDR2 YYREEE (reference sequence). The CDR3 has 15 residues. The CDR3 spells CASSLDRVSTDTQYF. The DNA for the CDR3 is TGTGCCAGCAGCTTGGACAGGGTGAGCACAGATACGCAGTATTTT.

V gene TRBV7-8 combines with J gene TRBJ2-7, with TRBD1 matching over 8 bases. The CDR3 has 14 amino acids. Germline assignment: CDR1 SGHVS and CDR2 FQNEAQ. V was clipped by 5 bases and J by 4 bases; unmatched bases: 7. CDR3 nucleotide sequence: TGTGCCAGCAGCCATGGACAGGGATGGTACGAGCAGTACGTC. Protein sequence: CASSHGQGWYEQYV.

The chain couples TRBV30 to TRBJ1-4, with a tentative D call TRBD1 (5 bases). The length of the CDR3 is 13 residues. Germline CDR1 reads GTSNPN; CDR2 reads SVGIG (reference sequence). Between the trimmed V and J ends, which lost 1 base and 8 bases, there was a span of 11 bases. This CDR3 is CAWSADRREKLFF. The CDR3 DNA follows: TGTGCCTGGAGTGCAGACAGAAGGGAAAAACTGTTTTTT.

The CDR3 DNA follows: TGCAGTGCTAGATCCCCTAGTGAGCAGTTCTTC. Residues: CSARSPSEQFF. V gene TRBV20-1 combines with J gene TRBJ2-1; D is undetermined. The CDR3 has 11 residues. The germline V gene has CDR1 DFQATT and CDR2 SNEGSKA (reference sequence). The ends were cut back, 2 bases at V and 9 bases at J, with 8 bases in the middle.